This T cell receptor (beta chain) was found in a study of T cells after yellow fever vaccination. Findings and limits, study-wide: A small proportion of clonotypes was detected in both the CD4 and CD8 compartments.

Per germline, CDR1 LGHDT and CDR2 YNNKEL (reference sequence). The CDR3 extends over 14 amino acids. In making TCR cDNA, 5'RACE template switching added a universal primer site and UMIs to it. TCRdb independently ran MiXCR on the 5' RACE reads; one entry per CDR3 protein. The sample lists 300,000 to 400,000 distinct CDR3 sequences; about 12% were seen once. As to this clonotype: Its matching antigen is unknown. This may come from a read error, since a much larger clone is one base off.

The clonotype comes from a man younger than 35 who received the YFV17D yellow fever vaccine. This chain joins TRBV3-1 and TRBJ2-7; either TRBD1 or TRBD2 may supply D (5 bases each). Sequences were derived from CD4+ T cells sorted from PBMCs, sampled 15 days after the yellow fever booster vaccination. The CDR3: CASGQEGLSYEQYF. CDR3 DNA sequence: TGTGCCAGCGGCCAAGAGGGGCTCTCCTACGAGCAGTACTTC.